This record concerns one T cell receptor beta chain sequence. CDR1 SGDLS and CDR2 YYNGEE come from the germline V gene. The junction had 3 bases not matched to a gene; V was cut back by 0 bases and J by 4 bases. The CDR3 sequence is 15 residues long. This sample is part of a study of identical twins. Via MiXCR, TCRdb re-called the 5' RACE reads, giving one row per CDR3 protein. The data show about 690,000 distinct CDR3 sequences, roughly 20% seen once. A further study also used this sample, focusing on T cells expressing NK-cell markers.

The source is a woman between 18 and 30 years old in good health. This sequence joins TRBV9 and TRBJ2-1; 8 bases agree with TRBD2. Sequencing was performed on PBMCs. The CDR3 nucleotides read TGTGCCAGCAGCGTAGATAGCGGGATGTACAATGAGCAGTTCTTC. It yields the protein CASSVDSGMYNEQFF.